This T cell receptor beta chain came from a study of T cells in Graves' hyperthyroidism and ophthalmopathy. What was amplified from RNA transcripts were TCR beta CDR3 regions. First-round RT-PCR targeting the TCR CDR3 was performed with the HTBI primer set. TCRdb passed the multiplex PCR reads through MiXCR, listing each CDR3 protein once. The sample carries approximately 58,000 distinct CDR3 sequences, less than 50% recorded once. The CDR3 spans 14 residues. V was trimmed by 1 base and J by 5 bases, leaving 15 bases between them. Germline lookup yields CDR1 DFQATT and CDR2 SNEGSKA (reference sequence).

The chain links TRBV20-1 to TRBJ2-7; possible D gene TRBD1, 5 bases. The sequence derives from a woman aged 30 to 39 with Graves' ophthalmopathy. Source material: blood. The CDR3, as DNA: TGCAGTGCTAGAGGACAGAACTCTGGAGACGAGCAGTACTTC. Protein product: CSARGQNSGDEQYF.